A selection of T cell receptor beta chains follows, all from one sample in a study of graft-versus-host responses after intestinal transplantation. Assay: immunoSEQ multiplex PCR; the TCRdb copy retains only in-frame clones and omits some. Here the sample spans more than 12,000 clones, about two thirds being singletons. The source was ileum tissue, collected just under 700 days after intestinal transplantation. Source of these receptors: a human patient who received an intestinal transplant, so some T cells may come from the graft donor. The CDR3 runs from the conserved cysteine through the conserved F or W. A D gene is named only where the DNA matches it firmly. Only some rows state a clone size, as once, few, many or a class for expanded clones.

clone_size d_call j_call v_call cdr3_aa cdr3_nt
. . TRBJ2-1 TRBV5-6 CASSLVRSRGSYNEQFF TGTGCCAGCAGCTTGGTAAGGTCGAGGGGGAGCTACAATGAGCAGTTCTTC
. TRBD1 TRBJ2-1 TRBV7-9 CASSLWAGTGFYNEQFF TGTGCCAGCAGCTTATGGGCCGGGACAGGGTTCTACAATGAGCAGTTCTTC
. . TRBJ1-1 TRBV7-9 CASSLGGQKMNTEAFF TGTGCCAGTAGCTTGGGGGGGCAGAAGATGAACACTGAAGCTTTCTTT
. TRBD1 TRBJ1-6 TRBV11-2 CASRTTGSDSPLHF TGTGCCAGCAGGACGACAGGGTCGGATTCACCCCTCCACTTT
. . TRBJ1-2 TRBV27 CASSPTPPGASYGYTF TGTGCCAGCAGTCCTACTCCACCAGGGGCCTCGTATGGCTACACCTTC
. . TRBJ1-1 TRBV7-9 CASSQAGRNTEAFF TGTGCCAGCAGCCAAGCGGGGCGGAACACTGAAGCTTTCTTT
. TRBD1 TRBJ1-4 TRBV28 CASSGPGTGLEKLFF TGTGCCAGCAGTGGGCCCGGGACAGGGCTAGAAAAACTGTTTTTT
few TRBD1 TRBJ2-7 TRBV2 CASGQGYEQYF TGTGCCAGCGGACAGGGCTACGAGCAGTACTTC
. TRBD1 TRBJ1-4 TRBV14 CASSSGGAGVYEKLFF TGTGCCAGCAGCTCAGGGGGCGCGGGTGTATATGAAAAACTGTTTTTT
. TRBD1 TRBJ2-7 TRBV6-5 CASSSTGGWYEQYF TGTGCCAGCAGTTCGACAGGGGGTTGGTACGAGCAGTACTTC
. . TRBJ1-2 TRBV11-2 CASSSETGRGYGYTF TGTGCCAGCAGCTCAGAAACAGGGAGGGGCTATGGCTACACCTTC
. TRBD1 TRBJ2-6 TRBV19 CASSMRTGASGANVLTF TGTGCCAGTAGTATGAGGACAGGGGCCTCTGGGGCCAACGTCCTGACTTTC
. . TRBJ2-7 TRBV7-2 CASSLGWASSYEQYF TGTGCCAGCAGCTTAGGGTGGGCCAGCTCCTACGAGCAGTACTTC
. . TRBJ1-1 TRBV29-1 CSVMAGETEAFF TGCAGCGTTATGGCAGGGGAGACTGAAGCTTTCTTT
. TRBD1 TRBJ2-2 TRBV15 CATSTPPGQGWTGELFF TGTGCCACCAGCACCCCCCCGGGACAGGGGTGGACCGGGGAGCTGTTTTTT
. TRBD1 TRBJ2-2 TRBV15 CATSRTGTDTGELFF TGTGCCACCAGCAGAACCGGGACAGACACCGGGGAGCTGTTTTTT
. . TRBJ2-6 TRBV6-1 CASSAESSGANVLTF TGTGCCAGCAGTGCGGAGAGCTCTGGGGCCAACGTCCTGACTTTC
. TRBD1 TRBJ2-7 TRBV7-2 CASSPRQGRYEQYF TGTGCCAGCAGCCCCAGACAGGGGAGGTACGAGCAGTACTTC
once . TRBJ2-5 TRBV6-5 CASSYSWQLQETQYF TGTGCCAGCAGTTACTCGTGGCAGTTACAAGAGACCCAGTACTTC
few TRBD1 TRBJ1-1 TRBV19 CASTLIGAGTGGEAFF TGTGCCAGTACCTTAATAGGGGCCGGGACAGGGGGTGAAGCTTTCTTT
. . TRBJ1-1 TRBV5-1 CASSREEFTEAFF TGCGCCAGCAGCCGAGAAGAGTTCACTGAAGCTTTCTTT
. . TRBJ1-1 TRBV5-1 CASSPTVERTEAFF TGCGCCAGCAGTCCGACAGTTGAAAGGACTGAAGCTTTCTTT
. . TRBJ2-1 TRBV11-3 CASSSSGGELLYNEQFF TGTGCCAGCAGCTCCAGCGGCGGGGAACTCCTCTACAATGAGCAGTTCTTC
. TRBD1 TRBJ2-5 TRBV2 CASSGPGQGVTQYF TGTGCCAGCAGTGGTCCGGGACAGGGGGTTACCCAGTACTTC
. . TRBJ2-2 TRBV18 CASSRDSNGGELFF TGTGCCAGCTCACGCGACAGTAATGGCGGGGAGCTGTTTTTT
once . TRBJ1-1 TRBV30 CAWTRGTEAFF TGTGCCTGGACTCGGGGAACTGAAGCTTTCTTT
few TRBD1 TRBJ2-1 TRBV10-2 CASSESPYRGRNEQFF TGCGCCAGCAGTGAGTCTCCTTACAGGGGGCGGAATGAGCAGTTCTTC
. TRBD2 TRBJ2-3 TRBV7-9 CASSGAGVPTQYF TGTGCCAGCAGCGGGGCGGGGGTCCCTACGCAGTATTTT
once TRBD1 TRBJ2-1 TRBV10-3 CAISAHRGLKGNEQFF TGTGCCATCAGTGCACACAGGGGGCTTAAAGGGAATGAGCAGTTCTTC